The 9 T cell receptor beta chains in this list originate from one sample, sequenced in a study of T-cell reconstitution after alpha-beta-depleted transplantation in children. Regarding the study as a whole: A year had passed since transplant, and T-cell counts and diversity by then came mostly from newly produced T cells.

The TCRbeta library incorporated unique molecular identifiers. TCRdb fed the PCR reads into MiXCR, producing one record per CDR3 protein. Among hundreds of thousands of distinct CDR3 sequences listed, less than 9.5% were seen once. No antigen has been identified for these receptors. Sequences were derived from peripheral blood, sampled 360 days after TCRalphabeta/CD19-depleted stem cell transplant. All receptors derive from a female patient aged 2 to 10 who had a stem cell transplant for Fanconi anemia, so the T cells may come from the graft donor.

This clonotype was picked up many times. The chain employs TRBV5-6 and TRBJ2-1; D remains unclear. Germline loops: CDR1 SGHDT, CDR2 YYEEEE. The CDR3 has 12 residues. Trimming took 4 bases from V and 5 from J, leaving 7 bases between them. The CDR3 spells CASSNRDNEQFF. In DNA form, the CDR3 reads TGTGCCAGCAGCAATCGGGACAATGAGCAGTTCTTC.

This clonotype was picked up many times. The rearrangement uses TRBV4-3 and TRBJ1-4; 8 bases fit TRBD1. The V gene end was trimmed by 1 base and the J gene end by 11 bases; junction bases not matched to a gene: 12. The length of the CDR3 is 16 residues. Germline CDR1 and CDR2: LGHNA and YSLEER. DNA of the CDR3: TGCGCCAGCAGCCAAGCAGAAATTGGACAGGGAATCAAACTGTTTTTT. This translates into CASSQAEIGQGIKLFF.

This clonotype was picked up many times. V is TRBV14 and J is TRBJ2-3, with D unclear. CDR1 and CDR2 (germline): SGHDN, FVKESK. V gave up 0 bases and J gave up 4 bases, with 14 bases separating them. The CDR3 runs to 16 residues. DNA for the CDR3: TGTGCCAGCAGCCAAGAAGCAGCTTGGATTCCAGATACGCAGTATTTT. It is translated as CASSQEAAWIPDTQYF.

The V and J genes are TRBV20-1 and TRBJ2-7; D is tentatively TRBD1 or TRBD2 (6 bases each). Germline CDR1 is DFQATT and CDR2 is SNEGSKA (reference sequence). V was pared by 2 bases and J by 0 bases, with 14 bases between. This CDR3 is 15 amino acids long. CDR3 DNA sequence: TGCAGTGCTAGACCGGGAGACAGGAGCTCCTACGAGCAGTACGTC. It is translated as CSARPGDRSSYEQYV.

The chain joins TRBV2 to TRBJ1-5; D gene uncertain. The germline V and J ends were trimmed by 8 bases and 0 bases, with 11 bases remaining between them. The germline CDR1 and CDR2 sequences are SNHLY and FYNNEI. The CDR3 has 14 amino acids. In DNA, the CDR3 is TGTGCCAGCGCTTCGATTTATAGCAATCAGCCCCAGCATTTT. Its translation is CASASIYSNQPQHF.

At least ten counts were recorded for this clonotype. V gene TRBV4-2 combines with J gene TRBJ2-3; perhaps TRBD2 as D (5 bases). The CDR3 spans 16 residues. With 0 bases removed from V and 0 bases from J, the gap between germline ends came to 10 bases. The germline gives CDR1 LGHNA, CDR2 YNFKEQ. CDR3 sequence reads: CASSQESSGSTDTQYF. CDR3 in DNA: TGTGCCAGCAGCCAAGAGTCCAGCGGCAGCACAGATACGCAGTATTTT.

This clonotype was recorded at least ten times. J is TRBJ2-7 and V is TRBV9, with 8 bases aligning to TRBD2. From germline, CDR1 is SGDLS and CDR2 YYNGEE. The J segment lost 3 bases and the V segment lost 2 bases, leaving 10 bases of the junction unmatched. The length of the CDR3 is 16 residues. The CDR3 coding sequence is TGTGCCAGCAGCGTGAGACCGGGACTAGGACACTACGAGCAGTACTTC. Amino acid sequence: CASSVRPGLGHYEQYF.

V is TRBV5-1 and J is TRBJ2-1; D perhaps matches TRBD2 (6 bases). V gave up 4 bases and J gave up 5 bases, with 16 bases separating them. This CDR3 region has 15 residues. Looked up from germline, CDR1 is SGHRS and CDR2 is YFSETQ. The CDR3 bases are TGCGCCAGCAGCCGTAGCGGTTCTTTCGACAATGAGCAGTTCTTC. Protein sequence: CASSRSGSFDNEQFF.

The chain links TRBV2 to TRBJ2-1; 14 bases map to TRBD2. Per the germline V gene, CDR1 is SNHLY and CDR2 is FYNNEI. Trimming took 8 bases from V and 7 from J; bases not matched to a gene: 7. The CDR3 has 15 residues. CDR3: CASETTSGRVNEQFF. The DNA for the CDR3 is TGTGCCAGCGAAACGACTAGCGGGAGGGTTAATGAGCAGTTCTTC.